These 25 T cell receptor beta chains were all obtained from the same sample, sequenced in a study of cytomegalovirus exposure and HLA in healthy donors. PCR employed 60 Vbeta and 13 Jbeta primers. Assay used: immunoSEQ multiplex PCR; TCRdb lists only in-frame clones, some missing. Reported are some 84,000 clones; the ten largest clones contain approximately 0.63%. Sequencing was performed on PBMCs. The receptor source for this set is a man in his fifties or sixties in good health and CMV-seronegative.

J is TRBJ1-6 and V is TRBV5-1; possibly TRBD1 for D (6 bases). The CDR3 has 14 residues. Trimming cost V 4 bases and J 6 bases, with 11 bases left between them. The germline V gene has CDR1 SGHRS and CDR2 YFSETQ. CDR3 protein: CASSPGQPNSPLHF. CDR3 in DNA: TGCGCCAGCAGCCCGGGACAACCTAATTCACCCCTCCACTTT. Together with reference TRBV5-1 and TRBJ1-6, the CDR3 gives the full variable domain: KAGVTQTPRYLIKTRGQQVTLSCSPISGHRSVSWYQQTPGQGLQFLFEYFSETQRNKGNFPGRFSGRQFSNSRSEMNVSTLELGDSALYLCASSPGQPNSPLHFGNGTRLTVT.

The chain combines TRBV19 with TRBJ2-3; D call uncertain. Germline CDR1 is LNHDA and CDR2 is SQIVND (reference sequence). This CDR3 comprises 11 residues. V lost 6 bases, J lost 5 bases, and 6 bases lay in between. CDR3 nucleotide sequence: TGTGCCAGTAGCCCCGGAGATACGCAGTATTTT. Its protein product is CASSPGDTQYF.

The chain is built from TRBV29-1 and TRBJ1-2; the D gene is possibly TRBD1 (6 bases). The CDR3 runs 12 residues. CDR1 and CDR2 (germline): SQVTM, ANQGSEA. The V end was cut by 7 bases, the J end by 7 bases, with 16 bases between. The CDR3 sequence: CSADQGPIGYTF. DNA for the CDR3: TGCAGCGCGGACCAGGGGCCCATTGGCTACACCTTC.

The J gene is TRBJ1-6, the V gene TRBV6-1; a weak D match, TRBD1 (5 bases). CDR3 length: 16 residues. CDR1 is MNHNS, CDR2 SASEGT, per germline. Trimming took off 2 bases at V and 7 bases at J, with 15 bases between the two ends. The CDR3 sequence is CASSEHLAGRNSPLHF. The CDR3 DNA reads as TGTGCCAGCAGTGAACACCTGGCAGGGCGAAATTCACCCCTCCACTTT.

The genes are TRBV4-1 and TRBJ1-1, with D maybe TRBD1 (6 bases). CDR1 MGHRA and CDR2 YSYEKL come from the germline V gene. V dropped 9 bases and J dropped 0 bases, with 17 bases sitting between them. The CDR3 is made up of 15 amino acids. Written as DNA, the CDR3 is TGCGCCAGTCGGGACCAGGGGCTATTGAACACTGAAGCTTTCTTT. Residues: CASRDQGLLNTEAFF.

The V gene is TRBV29-1, the J gene TRBJ1-5; D not certain. V lost 5 bases and J 3 bases, leaving 8 bases between the germline ends. Germline values: CDR1 SQVTM, CDR2 ANQGSEA. The CDR3 spans 12 residues. CDR3: CSVRGVNQPQHF. The CDR3, as DNA: TGCAGCGTTCGGGGAGTCAATCAGCCCCAGCATTTT.

The chain employs TRBV19 and TRBJ1-5, with 7 positions matching TRBD1. The germline V gene has CDR1 LNHDA and CDR2 SQIVND (reference sequence). The CDR3 has 16 residues. The trim removed 0 bases at V and 6 bases at J, leaving 8 bases unmatched. CDR3 sequence: CASSIEETGQFQPQHF. As DNA, the CDR3 is TGTGCCAGTAGTATAGAGGAGACAGGGCAGTTTCAGCCCCAGCATTTT.

The CDR3 DNA is TGTGCCAGCAGTTACTCGTATGTCAGGCTGAACACTGAAGCTTTCTTT. Protein sequence: CASSYSYVRLNTEAFF. The chain carries TRBV6-5 and TRBJ1-1, with D unresolved. CDR3 length equals 16 residues. Germline-derived CDR1 and CDR2 are MNHEY and SVGAGI. Trimming left V 0 bases short and J 0 bases short, with 11 bases between.

The chain is built from TRBV7-2 and TRBJ2-7, with 11 bases lining up with TRBD2. The germline CDR1 and CDR2 sequences are SGHTA and FQGNSA. The CDR3 is 15 amino acids. Losses at the gene ends were 5 bases for V and 1 base for J; bases not matched to a gene: 4. The CDR3 DNA follows: TGTGCCAGCAGCCCTAGCGGGGGGATATCCTACGAGCAGTACTTC. Its translation: CASSPSGGISYEQYF.

The rearrangement links TRBV6-1 to TRBJ1-4, with D hard to call. The CDR3 is made up of 14 amino acids. Between the trimmed V and J ends, which lost 3 bases and 7 bases, there was a span of 12 bases. Germline V gene sequence: CDR1 MNHNS, CDR2 SASEGT. This CDR3 is CASSELRQGEKLFF. As DNA, the CDR3 is TGTGCCAGCAGTGAGCTGAGGCAAGGTGAAAAACTGTTTTTT.

The chain recombines TRBV28 with TRBJ1-2; weak D call: TRBD1 (6 bases). Trimming shortened V by 3 bases and J by 5 bases, and 13 bases separated the two germline ends. CDR1 is MDHEN and CDR2 is SYDVKM in the germline V gene. This CDR3 comprises 14 residues. The CDR3 coding sequence is TGTGCCAGCAGTTTGGCGGGGGGCGCGTATGGCTACACCTTC. This encodes CASSLAGGAYGYTF.

The chain links TRBV5-1 to TRBJ2-3; D might be TRBD1 (5 bases). Germline assignment: CDR1 SGHRS and CDR2 YFSETQ. The CDR3 runs to 14 residues. V was shortened by 4 bases and J by 2 bases, with 11 bases between the two germline ends. This CDR3 is CASSIQDLTDTQYF. The CDR3 region has the DNA TGCGCCAGCAGCATACAGGACCTCACAGATACGCAGTATTTT.

The J gene is TRBJ2-7, the V gene TRBV20-1; D is unclear. Germline V gives CDR1 DFQATT, CDR2 SNEGSKA (reference sequence). V lost 5 bases to trimming and J lost 1 base, with 6 bases between them. CDR3 length equals 11 residues. The CDR3 nucleotides are TGCAGTGCTCAGAGGTCCTACGAGCAGTACTTC. As protein: CSAQRSYEQYF.

The genes are TRBV6-1 and TRBJ1-4; D is possibly TRBD1 (6 bases). The CDR3 loop spans 14 amino acids. The germline gives CDR1 MNHNS, CDR2 SASEGT. The V gene lost 3 bases and the J gene lost 8 bases, with 13 bases spanning the gap. CDR3: CASSETGGGEKLFF. CDR3 DNA: TGTGCCAGCAGTGAGACAGGCGGGGGGGAAAAACTGTTTTTT.

This chain links TRBV5-1 with TRBJ1-2; TRBD1 matches 7 bases. The V gene end was trimmed by 0 bases and the J gene end by 4 bases; junction bases not matched to a gene: 6. The CDR3 totals 15 residues. Germline assignment: CDR1 SGHRS and CDR2 YFSETQ. The CDR3 region is CASSLVGGYSYGYTF. For the CDR3, the DNA is TGCGCCAGCAGCTTGGTAGGGGGCTATAGCTATGGCTACACCTTC.

The chain recombines TRBV7-2 with TRBJ2-1; the D gene is possibly TRBD2 (6 bases). Germline V gives CDR1 SGHTA, CDR2 FQGNSA. CDR3 size: 13 residues. V shed 8 bases and J shed 12 bases, with 20 bases lying between them. In DNA form, the CDR3 reads TGTGCCAGCCGATTGGGGGGAGGAAAAGGGCAGTTCTTC. This encodes CASRLGGGKGQFF.

This rearrangement joins TRBV5-4 to TRBJ2-4; 11 bases agree with TRBD2. With 2 bases clipped from V and 2 bases from J, the junction kept 6 bases outside the gene matches. Per germline, CDR1 SGHNT and CDR2 YYREEE (reference sequence). This CDR3 is 17 amino acids long. CDR3 DNA sequence: TGTGCCAGCAGCTTTAGGACTAGCGGGTGGTCCAAAAACATTCAGTACTTC. The encoded protein is CASSFRTSGWSKNIQYF.

The rearrangement joins TRBV5-1 to TRBJ1-2; D may be TRBD1 (6 bases). Germline-derived CDR1 and CDR2 are SGHRS and YFSETQ. The CDR3 sequence is 16 residues long. The germline V and J ends were trimmed by 0 bases and 4 bases, with 16 bases remaining between them. For the CDR3, the DNA is TGCGCCAGCAGCTTGGGACAGGAGAGCTACTCCTATGGCTACACCTTC. This codes for CASSLGQESYSYGYTF.

The rearrangement joins TRBV28 to TRBJ2-7; D possibly corresponds to TRBD1 (5 bases). V was cut by 1 base and J by 0 bases, with 16 bases left in between. Germline V gives CDR1 MDHEN, CDR2 SYDVKM. This CDR3 region has 17 residues. CDR3 bases: TGTGCCAGCAGTTTATCATTAGACAGCCGTCTCTCCTACGAGCAGTACTTC. It translates to CASSLSLDSRLSYEQYF.

V usage is TRBV2 and J usage is TRBJ1-1; D is ambiguous. Trimming cost V 4 bases and J 0 bases, with 18 bases left between them. The CDR3 is made up of 17 amino acids. CDR1 is SNHLY, CDR2 FYNNEI, per germline. The DNA for the CDR3 is TGTGCCAGCAGTGGCTACCTTGGAGGGTACATGAACACTGAAGCTTTCTTT. Its translation is CASSGYLGGYMNTEAFF.

V and J are TRBV19 and TRBJ1-5; 8 positions match TRBD1. CDR1 is LNHDA, CDR2 SQIVND, per germline (reference sequence). V dropped 3 bases and J dropped 9; count of bases not matched to a gene: 10. The CDR3 has 15 residues. CDR3 sequence: CASSIGLGQGPPQHF. The CDR3 bases are TGTGCCAGTAGTATTGGTCTCGGACAGGGCCCGCCCCAGCATTTT.

This rearrangement joins TRBV10-3 to TRBJ2-7, with 7 bases lining up with TRBD2. Unmatched junction bases numbered 3, after V lost 2 bases and J lost 2 bases. The germline CDR1 and CDR2 sequences are ENHRY and SYGVKD. CDR3 length: 14 amino acids. This CDR3 reads CAISEGTKAYEQYF. Here the CDR3 DNA reads TGTGCCATCAGTGAGGGGACTAAAGCCTACGAGCAGTACTTC.

The chain has TRBV4-3 and TRBJ1-5; D gene ambiguous. CDR1 is LGHNA, CDR2 YSLEER, per germline. Trimming took off 0 bases at V and 7 bases at J, with 7 bases between the two ends. There are 13 residues in the CDR3. CDR3 amino acids: CASSQDRVQPQHF. DNA for the CDR3: TGCGCCAGCAGCCAAGATCGGGTCCAGCCCCAGCATTTT.

The CDR3 bases are TGTGCCAGCAGCTTATTTGTAGCGGGGGGGCAAGAGACCCAGTACTTC. This sequence encodes CASSLFVAGGQETQYF. The chain is built from TRBV7-2 and TRBJ2-5; the match to TRBD2 covers 11 bases. CDR3 length: 16 residues. V lost 2 bases, J lost 2 bases, and 4 bases stayed unmatched. The V gene's germline CDR1 is SGHTA and CDR2 FQGNSA.

This chain joins TRBV18 and TRBJ2-5; TRBD2 is a possible D gene (5 bases). CDR3 size: 13 residues. The V gene's germline CDR1 is KGHSH and CDR2 LQKENI. Trimming left V 2 bases short and J 4 bases short, with 8 bases between. DNA for the CDR3: TGTGCCAGCTCACCAAATCGGGGAGAGACCCAGTACTTC. It specifies CASSPNRGETQYF.